What follows describes a single T cell receptor beta chain. What it binds is not known. This entry comes from a study of T-cell reconstitution after alpha-beta-depleted transplantation in children. Overall study findings and caveats: Most T-cell counts and diversity one year after the transplant came from T cells that were newly produced. Surviving recipient T cells and thymic progenitors underlay high day-60 TCRbeta diversity in some patients. Reported findings indicate that, about two months after transplant, alpha-beta T cells came from several hundred expanded clones, which were derived from non-depleted graft cells.

CDR3 size: 17 residues. Trimming at V came to 2 bases and at J to 3 bases, leaving 9 bases not matched to a gene. Germline-derived CDR1 and CDR2 are SGHAT and FQNNGV. Preparing the TCRbeta library involved the use of unique molecular identifiers. TCRdb reanalysed the PCR reads using MiXCR and keeps one entry per CDR3 protein. The sample includes 780,000 or so distinct CDR3 sequences, around 15% of them seen just once. This specimen consisted of PBMCs, mostly from graft donor cells, obtained 360 days after TCRalphabeta/CD19-depleted stem cell transplant. The receptor's source is a male patient aged 10-17 years who had a stem cell transplant for acute lymphoblastic leukemia, so the T cells may come from the graft donor. The chain employs TRBV11-2 and TRBJ2-7, with 11 bases that match TRBD2. CDR3 bases: TGTGCCAGCAGCTTATATCCGGCCGGACTAGCGGGCTACGAGCAGTACTTC. Translating gives CASSLYPAGLAGYEQYF.